This paragraph reports one T cell receptor beta chain. Its antigen is currently unknown. An end of the junction differs from the germline gene, which may be a read error. This sample is drawn from a study of cytomegalovirus exposure and HLA in healthy donors. Study context: Sequencing of some 190 million T cells in an earlier analysis found around 110 million unique TCR beta sequences.

Vbeta (60) and Jbeta (13) primers were used in the PCR. Sequencing was performed with immunoSEQ multiplex PCR; in TCRdb, only in-frame clones are kept and a portion is missing. The sample includes under 150,000 clones, about 80% seen only once; the top ten take approximately 1.5%. The CDR3 contains 12 residues. CDR1 SEHNR and CDR2 FQNEAQ come from the germline V gene (reference sequence). Study results and caveats: Several V segments, TRBV6-2 and TRBV6-3 among them, could not be told apart and were dropped.

Sequencing was done on a sample of PBMCs. The receptor comes from a man aged 25 to 40 in good health and CMV-seropositive. The rearrangement joins TRBV7-9 to TRBJ1-2, with unresolved D. The DNA of the CDR3 is TGTTCCAGCAGCTTCGAACCAGGTGGCTACACCTTC. This sequence encodes CSSSFEPGGYTF.